The next 13 T cell receptor beta chains were all read from a single sample in a study of blood T cell repertoires in COVID-19. Produced via immunoSEQ multiplex PCR; TCRdb's table is partial and in-frame only. The table includes roughly 130,000 clones, roughly 80% detected once. Sample: peripheral blood. The receptors shown here come from a woman in her 50s with acute or convalescent COVID-19.

The V call is TRBV6-1, the J call TRBJ1-2; D possibly corresponds to TRBD1 (6 bases). With 1 base removed from V and 4 bases from J, the gap between germline ends came to 16 bases. The CDR3 spans 16 residues. Germline V gene data show CDR1 as MNHNS and CDR2 as SASEGT. The CDR3 region is CASSEGPTGAFYGYTF. The CDR3 DNA reads as TGTGCCAGCAGTGAAGGACCGACAGGAGCCTTCTATGGCTACACCTTC.

J is TRBJ1-3 and V is TRBV19; the match to TRBD1 covers 7 bases. The CDR3 has 15 residues. The germline CDR1 and CDR2 sequences are LNHDA and SQIVND (reference sequence). V trimming: 4 bases; J trimming: 2 bases; junction bases outside the gene matches: 5. CDR3 residues: CASSTFDRAGNTIYF. The CDR3 DNA reads TGTGCCAGTAGTACCTTTGACAGGGCTGGAAACACCATATATTTT.

V gene TRBV3-1 (or the pseudogene TRBV3-2) combines with J gene TRBJ1-6, with D hard to call. The CDR3 runs 14 residues. Deletions cut 3 bases from V and 2 bases from J, with 5 bases between. The germline CDR1 and CDR2 sequences are LGHDT and YNNKEL (reference sequence). CDR3 region: CASSHQAYNSPLHF. The CDR3 DNA sequence: TGTGCCAGCAGCCACCAGGCCTATAATTCACCCCTCCACTTT.

V gene TRBV11-3 combines with J gene TRBJ2-4; 10 positions agree with TRBD1. Germline V gene sequence: CDR1 SGHNT, CDR2 YENEEA. The CDR3 consists of 15 residues. V lost 1 base, J lost 6 bases, and 3 bases stayed unmatched. CDR3 in amino acids: CASSLGGQGRNIQYF. CDR3 nucleotide sequence: TGTGCCAGCAGCTTAGGGGGACAGGGGAGAAACATTCAGTACTTC.

The CDR3 is CASSTRQGANEQFF. CDR3 coding DNA: TGTGCCAGCAGCACCCGACAGGGGGCAAATGAGCAGTTCTTC. The V gene is TRBV11-2, the J gene TRBJ2-1; TRBD1 aligns across 10 bases. CDR3 size: 14 residues. Looked up from germline, CDR1 is SGHAT and CDR2 is FQNNGV. Trimming at V came to 5 bases and at J to 7 bases, leaving 5 bases not matched to a gene.

The chain joins TRBV19 to TRBJ1-5; 7 positions match TRBD1. V was clipped by 6 bases and J by 7 bases; unmatched bases: 6. The CDR3 spans 13 residues. The germline V gene encodes CDR1 LNHDA and CDR2 SQIVND (reference sequence). Here the CDR3 reads CASRQTGEQPQHF. The CDR3 nucleotides read TGTGCCAGTAGACAAACAGGGGAACAGCCCCAGCATTTT. Full variable domain (remainder filled in from reference TRBV19 and TRBJ1-5): DGGITQSPKYLFRKEGQNVTLSCEQNLNHDAMYWYRQDPGQGLRLIYYSQIVNDFQKGDIAEGYSVSREKKESFPLTVTSAQKNPTAFYLCASRQTGEQPQHFGDGTRLSIL.

This sequence joins TRBV6-5 and TRBJ1-2; 7 bases map to TRBD1. V shed 2 bases and J 4 bases; nucleotides not matched to a gene: 10. The CDR3 consists of 16 residues. CDR1 and CDR2 from the germline V gene are MNHEY and SVGAGI. As DNA, the CDR3 is TGTGCCAGCAGTTACCAACAGGGGAAGGGGATCTATGGCTACACCTTC. It is translated as CASSYQQGKGIYGYTF.

V usage is TRBV5-5 and J usage is TRBJ1-6, with D maybe TRBD1 (5 bases). Germline-derived CDR1 and CDR2 are SGHKS and YYEKEE (reference sequence). There are 16 residues in the CDR3. Trimming left V 4 bases short and J 7 bases short, with 18 bases between. The chain's CDR3 is CASSAQQVASNSPLHF. CDR3 bases: TGTGCCAGCAGCGCCCAACAGGTCGCCTCAAATTCACCCCTCCACTTT.

The gene calls are TRBV9 and TRBJ1-1; a weak D match, TRBD1 (5 bases). This CDR3 has 13 amino acids. Per the germline V gene, CDR1 is SGDLS and CDR2 is YYNGEE. The V gene lost 6 bases and the J gene lost 2 bases, with 11 bases spanning the gap. The CDR3 reads CASTAGVNTEAFF. DNA of the CDR3: TGTGCCAGCACCGCGGGGGTTAACACTGAAGCTTTCTTT. Looking up the rest from reference TRBV9 and TRBJ1-1 gives the full variable domain: DSGVTQTPKHLITATGQRVTLRCSPRSGDLSVYWYQQSLDQGLQFLIQYYNGEERAKGNILERFSAQQFPDLHSELNLSSLELGDSALYFCASTAGVNTEAFFGQGTRLTVV.

The gene calls are TRBV10-2 and TRBJ2-7, with a tentative D call TRBD2 (6 bases). This CDR3 comprises 11 residues. Germline-derived CDR1 and CDR2 are WSHSY and SAAADI. Trimming pared 11 bases from V and 2 bases from J, leaving 10 bases between. The chain's CDR3 is CAGGDPYEQYF. The DNA for the CDR3 is TGCGCCGGCGGGGACCCCTACGAGCAGTACTTC.

The rearrangement uses TRBV6-5 and TRBJ1-2; no definite D call. The CDR3 sequence is 12 residues long. Per the germline V gene, CDR1 is MNHEY and CDR2 is SVGAGI. V gave up 2 bases and J gave up 6 bases, with 7 bases separating them. CDR3 nucleotides: TGTGCCAGCAGTTACAGAGGAAATGGCTACACCTTC. This encodes CASSYRGNGYTF.

The V and J genes are TRBV6-4 and TRBJ2-7; D is possibly TRBD1 (6 bases). CDR1 and CDR2 (germline): MRHNA, SNTAGT. V was shortened by 2 bases and J by 7 bases, with 21 bases between the two germline ends. This CDR3 is 16 amino acids long. The CDR3 coding sequence is TGTGCCAGCAGTGACCCCCCTACAGGGAAGGGCTGGGAGCAGTACTTC. Translating it yields CASSDPPTGKGWEQYF.

The chain carries TRBV20-1 and TRBJ1-1, with D uncertain. CDR3 length: 11 residues. The ends were cut back, 1 base at V and 6 bases at J, with 6 bases in the middle. The V gene's germline CDR1 is DFQATT and CDR2 SNEGSKA (reference sequence). CDR3 loop: CSARAGSEAFF. The DNA of the CDR3 is TGCAGTGCTAGAGCAGGTTCTGAAGCTTTCTTT.